The rows below give T cell receptor beta chains drawn from one sample of a study of neurological immune-mediated disorders. Using its own MiXCR run on the 5' RACE reads, TCRdb lists one record per CDR3 protein. This table has some 60,000 distinct CDR3 sequences, around 4.8% appearing once. The specimen was PBMCs. Receptors were obtained from a woman between 45 and 60 years old with multiple sclerosis. Each CDR3 is given with its conserved first and last residue. A D gene is named only where the DNA matches it firmly. Size tells how often a clone was seen (once, few, many) or the class of an expanded clone, and some rows leave it out.

v_call	j_call	d_call	clone_size	cdr3_aa	cdr3_nt
TRBV20-1	TRBJ1-2	TRBD1	many	CSASPRTGGFRDYGYTF	TGCAGTGCGTCCCCCCGGACAGGGGGCTTCAGGGACTATGGCTACACCTTC
TRBV10-2	TRBJ2-5	NA	few	CASSEGGGETQYF	TGCGCCAGCAGTGAGGGGGGAGGCGAGACCCAGTACTTC
TRBV12-3/TRBV12-4	TRBJ2-3	NA	many	CASTDNRETQYF	TGTGCCAGCACCGATAACAGGGAAACGCAGTATTTT
TRBV19	TRBJ1-6	NA	NA	CATTAGDHNSPLHF	TGTGCCACCACGGCCGGGGACCATAATTCACCCCTCCACTTT
TRBV7-3	TRBJ2-1	TRBD2	many	CASSLGRAAYNEQFF	TGTGCCAGCAGCTTAGGGAGGGCTGCCTACAATGAGCAGTTCTTC
TRBV7-2	TRBJ2-3	TRBD2	NA	CASSLARLASDTQYF	TGTGCCAGCAGCTTAGCGCGACTAGCGTCAGATACGCAGTATTTT
TRBV29-1	TRBJ2-7	TRBD1	many	CSAGQSYEQYF	TGCAGCGCGGGACAGTCCTACGAGCAGTACTTC
TRBV18	TRBJ2-3	NA	many	CASSPRAATDTQYF	TGTGCCAGCTCACCACGAGCAGCCACAGATACGCAGTATTTT
TRBV12-3/TRBV12-4	TRBJ2-3	TRBD2	many	CASSRGLAGETDTQYF	TGTGCCAGCAGCCGAGGACTAGCGGGGGAGACAGATACGCAGTATTTT
TRBV7-2	TRBJ2-5	TRBD2	NA	CASSLGRSSGGQETQYF	TGTGCCAGCAGCTTAGGCAGGTCTAGCGGGGGCCAAGAGACCCAGTACTTC
TRBV11-1	TRBJ2-7	NA	NA	CASSLMGSSGYEQYF	TGTGCCAGCAGCTTAATGGGGTCCTCCGGCTACGAGCAGTACTTC
TRBV7-2	TRBJ2-5	TRBD2	NA	CASTTTAAESGGARETQYF	TGTGCCAGCACCACCACTGCGGCCGAGAGCGGGGGGGCCCGAGAGACCCAGTACTTC
TRBV7-2	TRBJ2-1	NA	few	CASSLWVPNEQFF	TGTGCCAGCAGCTTATGGGTTCCCAATGAGCAGTTCTTC
TRBV4-1	TRBJ2-5	NA	many	CASSQVHRTLQETQYF	TGCGCCAGCAGCCAAGTGCACAGAACCTTACAAGAGACCCAGTACTTC
TRBV28	TRBJ1-1	TRBD1	many	CASSRPSGTGGLEAFF	TGTGCCAGCAGTCGTCCTTCCGGGACAGGGGGCCTTGAAGCTTTCTTT
TRBV10-3	TRBJ2-1	TRBD1	many	CAISDPDRGYEQFF	TGTGCCATCAGTGATCCAGACAGGGGCTATGAGCAGTTCTTC
TRBV5-5	TRBJ1-5	NA	many	CASSLHSSNQPQNF	TGTGCCAGCAGCCTCCACTCTAGCAATCAGCCCCAGAATTTT
TRBV11-2	TRBJ2-2	NA	NA	CASSSVRATRHIRTGELFF	TGTGCCAGCAGCTCTGTTAGGGCGACCCGACACATACGCACCGGGGAGCTGTTTTTT
TRBV7-9	TRBJ1-2	NA	many	CASSFFTGNYGYTF	TGTGCCAGCAGCTTCTTTACCGGGAACTATGGCTACACCTTC
TRBV7-2	TRBJ1-2	NA	many	CASSLVGRTYGYTF	TGTGCCAGCAGCTTAGTAGGACGTACCTATGGCTACACCTTC
TRBV5-1	TRBJ1-2	TRBD1	few	CASSAGQGNYGYTF	TGCGCCAGCAGCGCGGGACAGGGCAACTATGGCTACACCTTC
TRBV7-9	TRBJ2-3	NA	many	CASSRGTTDTQYF	TGTGCCAGCAGCCGGGGAACCACAGATACGCAGTATTTT
TRBV10-3	TRBJ1-4	NA	many	CAISDGTAGEKLFF	TGTGCCATCAGTGACGGGACGGCCGGAGAAAAACTGTTTTTT
TRBV18	TRBJ2-3	NA	few	CASRLGSDTQYF	TGTGCCAGCCGCTTAGGGTCAGATACGCAGTATTTT
TRBV12-3/TRBV12-4	TRBJ1-3	NA	many	CASSPARGSGNTIYF	TGTGCCAGCAGTCCCGCCCGGGGGTCTGGAAACACCATATATTTT
TRBV12-3/TRBV12-4	TRBJ2-2	NA	many	CASSLRATGELFF	TGTGCCAGCAGTTTAAGGGCGACCGGGGAGCTGTTTTTT
TRBV5-6	TRBJ1-1	NA	many	CASSGGETEAFF	TGTGCCAGCAGCGGCGGGGAGACTGAAGCTTTCTTT
TRBV12-3/TRBV12-4	TRBJ2-3	TRBD2	many	CASSLSGGRDTQYF	TGTGCCAGCAGTTTAAGCGGGGGGAGAGATACGCAGTATTTT
TRBV10-3	TRBJ2-3	NA	many	CAIALGGTDTQYF	TGTGCCATCGCCCTCGGGGGCACAGATACGCAGTATTTT
TRBV29-1	TRBJ1-2	NA	many	CSVAGGKAYGYTF	TGCAGCGTTGCCGGGGGAAAGGCGTATGGCTACACCTTC